The present entry profiles one T cell receptor beta chain with its context. Its antigen is not known. These data belong to a study of T cell repertoires in cytomegalovirus infection. The length of the CDR3 is 14 residues. The V and J ends lost 5 bases and 4 bases respectively, with 12 bases between them. Germline V gives CDR1 SEHNR, CDR2 FQNEAQ (reference sequence). TCRdb re-analysed the reads in MiXCR, keeping a single row per CDR3 protein. The data contain about 830,000 distinct CDR3 sequences, 32% of them singletons. The sample in question was cultured CD8+ T cells from PBMCs, obtained from culture after CMV antigen stimulation. The chain has TRBV7-9 and TRBJ2-4; a weak D match, TRBD1 (5 bases). The sequence derives from a human donor in good health (CMV status not recorded). Some clones in this sample may be carry-over from other donors' samples. The CDR3 coding sequence is TGTGCCAGCAGCGATCGACAGAGTAAAAACATTCAGTACTTC. Protein: CASSDRQSKNIQYF.